A selection of T cell receptor beta chains follows, all from one sample in a study of blood T cell repertoires in COVID-19. The protocol was immunoSEQ multiplex PCR, while the TCRdb copy is restricted to in-frame clones and leaves out a portion. Counted here are over 75,000 clones, roughly 90% occurring once; the ten biggest clones make up approximately 2.3%. The material sequenced was peripheral blood. The source of these receptors is a human donor with active COVID-19. The donor label of this sample is uncertain. The CDR3 runs from the conserved cysteine through the conserved F or W. The D gene is left open where the match is weak. Clone size is not always given. Where it is, it says once, few, many or a class for expanded clones.

>TRBV7-9|TRBJ2-7|.|.
CASSLDSQSYEQYF
TGTGCCAGCAGCCTGGACAGTCAGTCTTACGAGCAGTACTTC
>TRBV19|TRBJ2-7|.|.
CASSIGPGSYEQYF
TGTGCCAGTAGTATAGGCCCCGGCTCCTACGAGCAGTACTTC
>TRBV9|TRBJ1-2|.|.
CASSVEGVTNYGYTF
TGTGCCAGCAGCGTAGAGGGGGTAACGAACTATGGCTACACCTTC
>TRBV4-3|TRBJ2-3|.|TRBD2
CASSQDSGATDTQYF
TGCGCCAGCAGCCAAGATAGCGGGGCCACAGATACGCAGTATTTT
>TRBV2|TRBJ1-2|once|TRBD1
CASRADRGGGYTF
TGTGCCAGCAGGGCGGACAGGGGAGGAGGCTACACCTTC
>TRBV7-8|TRBJ2-1|.|TRBD2
CASSFSGLADYNEQFF
TGTGCCAGCAGCTTCTCGGGACTAGCGGACTACAATGAGCAGTTCTTC
>TRBV27|TRBJ1-6|once|.
CASSLGFDRYNSPLHF
TGTGCCAGCAGTTTAGGATTCGACAGGTATAATTCACCCCTCCACTTT
>TRBV2|TRBJ2-1|.|.
CASRDNAYNEQFF
TGTGCCAGCAGGGACAACGCCTACAATGAGCAGTTCTTC
>TRBV12-3/TRBV12-4|TRBJ2-2|few|.
CASSVTKTGELFF
TGTGCCAGCAGCGTGACAAAGACCGGGGAGCTGTTTTTT
>TRBV6-4|TRBJ2-7|.|.
CALGGGAVTYEQYF
TGTGCCCTGGGTGGGGGGGCTGTCACCTACGAGCAGTACTTC
>TRBV2|TRBJ1-5|.|.
CASRSQGRVSNQPQHF
TGTGCCAGCAGATCGCAGGGGAGGGTTAGCAATCAGCCCCAGCATTTT
>TRBV7-3|TRBJ2-2|.|TRBD2
CASSLRRGGPPGELFF
TGTGCCAGCAGCTTAAGGCGGGGGGGCCCCCCCGGGGAGCTGTTTTTT
>TRBV11-1|TRBJ2-5|.|TRBD2
CASSSLTSGGEETQYF
TGTGCCAGCAGCTCCTTGACTAGCGGGGGGGAAGAGACCCAGTACTTC
>TRBV7-2|TRBJ2-4|.|TRBD2
CASSPIWGGKAKNIQYF
TGTGCCAGCAGCCCCATCTGGGGGGGTAAGGCCAAAAACATTCAGTACTTC
>TRBV6-2/TRBV6-3|TRBJ2-2|.|.
CASSYVRGNTGELFF
TGTGCCAGCAGTTACGTGCGGGGGAACACCGGGGAGCTGTTTTTT
>TRBV10-2|TRBJ2-3|.|.
CASSEFGTDTQYF
TGCGCCAGCAGTGAATTCGGGACAGATACGCAGTATTTT